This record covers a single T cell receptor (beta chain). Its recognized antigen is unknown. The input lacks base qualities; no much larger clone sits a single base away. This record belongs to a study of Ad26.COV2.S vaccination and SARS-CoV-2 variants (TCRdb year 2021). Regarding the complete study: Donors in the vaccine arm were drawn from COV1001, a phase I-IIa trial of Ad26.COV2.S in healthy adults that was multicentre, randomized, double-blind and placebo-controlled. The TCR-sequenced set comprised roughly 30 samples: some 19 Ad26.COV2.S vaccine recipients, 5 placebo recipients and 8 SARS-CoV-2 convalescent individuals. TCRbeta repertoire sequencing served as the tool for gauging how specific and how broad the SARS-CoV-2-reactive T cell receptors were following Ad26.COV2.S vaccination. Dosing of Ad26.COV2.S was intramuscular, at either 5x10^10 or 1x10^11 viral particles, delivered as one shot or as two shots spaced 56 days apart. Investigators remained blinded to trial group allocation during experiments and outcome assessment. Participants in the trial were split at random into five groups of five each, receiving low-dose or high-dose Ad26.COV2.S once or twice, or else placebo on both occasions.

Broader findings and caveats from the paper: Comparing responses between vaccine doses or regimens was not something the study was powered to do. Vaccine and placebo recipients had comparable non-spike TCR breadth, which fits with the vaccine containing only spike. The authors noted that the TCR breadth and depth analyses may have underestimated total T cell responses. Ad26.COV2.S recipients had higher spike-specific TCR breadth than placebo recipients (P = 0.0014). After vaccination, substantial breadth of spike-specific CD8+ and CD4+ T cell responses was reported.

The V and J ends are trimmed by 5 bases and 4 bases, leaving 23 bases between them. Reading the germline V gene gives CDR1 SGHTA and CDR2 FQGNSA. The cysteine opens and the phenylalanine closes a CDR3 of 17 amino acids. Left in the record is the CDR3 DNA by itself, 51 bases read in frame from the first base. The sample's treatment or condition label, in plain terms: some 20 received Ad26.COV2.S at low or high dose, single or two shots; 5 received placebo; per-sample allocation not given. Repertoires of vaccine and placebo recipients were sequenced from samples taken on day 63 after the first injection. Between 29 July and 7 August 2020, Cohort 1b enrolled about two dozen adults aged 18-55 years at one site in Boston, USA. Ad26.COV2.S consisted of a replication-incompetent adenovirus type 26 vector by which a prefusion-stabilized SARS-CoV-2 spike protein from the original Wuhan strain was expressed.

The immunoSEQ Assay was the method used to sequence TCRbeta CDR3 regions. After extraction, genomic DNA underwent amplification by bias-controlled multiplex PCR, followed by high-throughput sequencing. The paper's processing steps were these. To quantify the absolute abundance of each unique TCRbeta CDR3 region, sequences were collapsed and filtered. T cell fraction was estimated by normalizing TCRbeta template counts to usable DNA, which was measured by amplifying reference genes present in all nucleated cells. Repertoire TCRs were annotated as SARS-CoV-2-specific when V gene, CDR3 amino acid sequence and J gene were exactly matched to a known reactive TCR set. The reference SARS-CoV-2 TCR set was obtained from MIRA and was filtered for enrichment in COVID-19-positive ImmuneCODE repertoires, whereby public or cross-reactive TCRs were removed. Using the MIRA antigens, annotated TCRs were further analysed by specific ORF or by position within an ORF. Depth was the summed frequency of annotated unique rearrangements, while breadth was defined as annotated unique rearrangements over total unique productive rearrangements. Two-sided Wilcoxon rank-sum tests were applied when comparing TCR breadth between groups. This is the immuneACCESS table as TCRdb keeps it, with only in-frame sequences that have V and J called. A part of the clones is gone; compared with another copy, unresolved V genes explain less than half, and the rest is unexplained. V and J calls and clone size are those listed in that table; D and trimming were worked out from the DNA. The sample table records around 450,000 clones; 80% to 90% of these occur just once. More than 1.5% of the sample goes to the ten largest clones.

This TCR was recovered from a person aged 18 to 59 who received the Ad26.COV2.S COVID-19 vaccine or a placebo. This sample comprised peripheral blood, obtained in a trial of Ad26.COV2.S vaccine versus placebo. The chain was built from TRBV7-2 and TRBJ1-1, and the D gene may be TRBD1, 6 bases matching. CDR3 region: CASSREGGGGRGTEAFF. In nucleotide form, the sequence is TGTGCCAGCAGCCGCGAGGGGGGTGGGGGCCGTGGCACTGAAGCTTTCTTT.